This TCR beta chain stems from a study of Ad26.COV2.S vaccination and SARS-CoV-2 variants. Study at large: Donor was in the COV1001 Ad26.COV2.S trial arm. Once or twice, 56 days apart, Ad26.COV2.S was delivered intramuscularly.

TCRdb's table, derived via immunoSEQ multiplex PCR, lists solely in-frame clones and lacks some. The sample gives fewer than 500,000 clones, about 88% of which show up once; roughly 2.5% is in the top ten. Treatment meaning: around 19 received Ad26.COV2.S at low or high dose, single or two shots; roughly five received placebo; per-sample allocation not given. All samples were drawn on day 63, counting from the first vaccine or placebo injection. Per germline, CDR1 SEHNR and CDR2 FQNEAQ (reference sequence). This CDR3 spans 16 amino acids. The V segment lost 4 bases and the J segment 3 bases; nucleotides outside the gene matches: 10.

This rearrangement joins TRBV7-9 to TRBJ2-3, with 7 bases that match TRBD2. This clonotype was sampled from a person between 18 and 60 years old who received the Ad26.COV2.S COVID-19 vaccine or a placebo. The sequencing here drew on peripheral blood, taken in a trial of Ad26.COV2.S vaccine versus placebo. The CDR3 coding sequence is TGTGCCAGCAGCTGGGAGCGGGGAGGGGCAACAGATACGCAGTATTTT. Its translation is CASSWERGGATDTQYF.